This note documents a single TCR beta chain sequence. The entry originates in a study of blood T cell repertoires in COVID-19. Study background: Samples came from the United States, Italy and Spain, spanning acute and convalescent COVID-19.

V gave up 5 bases and J gave up 7 bases; unmatched junction bases: 8. Germline assignment: CDR1 SNHLY and CDR2 FYNNEI. The CDR3 runs to 15 residues. Per the study methods: Estimation of nucleated cell counts relied on the amplification of reference gene primers. Profiled with immunoSEQ multiplex PCR; TCRdb holds only in-frame clones, not every one. V, J and clone size are taken as reported in that table, and D and trimming were inferred from the DNA itself. The table has approximately 110,000 clones, approximately 87% seen once. The source of this sequence is a woman in her sixties or seventies with acute or convalescent COVID-19. Sequencing input: peripheral blood. The gene calls are TRBV2 and TRBJ1-5, with 10 bases identical to TRBD1. DNA for the CDR3: TGTGCCAGCAGTAATGGACAGGGGGGGGAGCAGCCCCAGCATTTT. Its translation: CASSNGQGGEQPQHF.